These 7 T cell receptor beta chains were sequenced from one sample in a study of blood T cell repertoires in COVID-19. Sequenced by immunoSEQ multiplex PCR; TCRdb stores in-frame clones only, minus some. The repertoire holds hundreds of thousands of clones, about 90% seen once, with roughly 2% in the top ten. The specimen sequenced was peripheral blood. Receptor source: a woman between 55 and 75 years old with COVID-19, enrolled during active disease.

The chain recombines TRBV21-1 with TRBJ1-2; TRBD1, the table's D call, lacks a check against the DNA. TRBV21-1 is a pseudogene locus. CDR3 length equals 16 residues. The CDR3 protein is CASSKVVTVANYGYTF. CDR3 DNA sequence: TGTGCCAGCAGCAAAGTAGTGACAGTCGCTAACTATGGCTACACCTTC.

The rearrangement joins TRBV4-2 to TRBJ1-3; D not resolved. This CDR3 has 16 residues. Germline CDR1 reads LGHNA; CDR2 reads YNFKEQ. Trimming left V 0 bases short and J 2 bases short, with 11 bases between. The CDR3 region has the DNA TGTGCCAGCAGCCAAGAACAAGGAGTAGCTGGAAACACCATATATTTT. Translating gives CASSQEQGVAGNTIYF.

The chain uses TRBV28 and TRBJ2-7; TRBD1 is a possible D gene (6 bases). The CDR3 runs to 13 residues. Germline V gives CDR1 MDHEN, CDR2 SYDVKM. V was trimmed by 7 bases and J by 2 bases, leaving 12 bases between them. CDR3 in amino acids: CASTTTGTYEQYF. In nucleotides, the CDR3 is TGTGCCAGCACGACCACAGGGACCTACGAGCAGTACTTC.

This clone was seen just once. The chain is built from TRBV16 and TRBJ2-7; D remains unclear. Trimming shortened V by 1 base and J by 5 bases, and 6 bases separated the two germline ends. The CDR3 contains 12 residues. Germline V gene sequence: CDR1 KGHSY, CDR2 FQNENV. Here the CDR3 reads CASSQFQDEQYF. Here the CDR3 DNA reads TGTGCCAGCAGCCAATTTCAGGACGAGCAGTACTTC.

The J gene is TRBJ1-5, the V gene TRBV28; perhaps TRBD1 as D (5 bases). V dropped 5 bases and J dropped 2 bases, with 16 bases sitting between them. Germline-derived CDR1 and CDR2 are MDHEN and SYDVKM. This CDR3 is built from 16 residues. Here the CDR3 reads CASSGSGGGGNQPQHF. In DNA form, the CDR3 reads TGTGCCAGCAGTGGGAGTGGCGGGGGAGGCAATCAGCCCCAGCATTTT.

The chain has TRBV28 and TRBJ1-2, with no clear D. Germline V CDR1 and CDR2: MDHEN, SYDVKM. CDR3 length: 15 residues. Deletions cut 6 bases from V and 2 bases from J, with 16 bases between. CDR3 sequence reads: CASRAPSVTNYGYTF. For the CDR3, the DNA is TGTGCCAGCAGGGCCCCTAGTGTCACCAACTATGGCTACACCTTC.

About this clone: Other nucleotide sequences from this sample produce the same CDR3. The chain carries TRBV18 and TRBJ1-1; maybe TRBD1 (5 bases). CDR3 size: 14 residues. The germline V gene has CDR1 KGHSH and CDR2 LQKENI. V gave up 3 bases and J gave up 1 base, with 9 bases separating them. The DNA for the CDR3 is TGTGCCAGCTCACCCCAGGGTACGAACACTGAAGCTTTCTTT. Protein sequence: CASSPQGTNTEAFF.